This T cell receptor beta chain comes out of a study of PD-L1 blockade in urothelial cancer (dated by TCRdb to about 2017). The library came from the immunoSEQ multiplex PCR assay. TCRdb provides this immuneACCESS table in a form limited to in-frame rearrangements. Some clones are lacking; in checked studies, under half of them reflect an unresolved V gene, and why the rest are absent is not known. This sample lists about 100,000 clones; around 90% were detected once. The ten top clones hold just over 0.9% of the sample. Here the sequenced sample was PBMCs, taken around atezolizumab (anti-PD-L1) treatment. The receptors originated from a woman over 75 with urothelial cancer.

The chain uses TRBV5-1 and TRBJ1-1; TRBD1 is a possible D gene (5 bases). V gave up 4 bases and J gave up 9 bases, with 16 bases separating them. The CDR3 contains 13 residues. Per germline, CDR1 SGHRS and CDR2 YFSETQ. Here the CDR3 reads CASSDSYADQAFF. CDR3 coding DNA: TGCGCCAGCAGCGACAGTTACGCCGACCAAGCTTTCTTT.